These 18 T cell receptor beta chains were all obtained from the same sample, sequenced in a study of T cells after yellow fever vaccination. Each CDR3 protein is one row after TCRdb ran MiXCR on the 5' RACE reads. The repertoire has just over 300,000 distinct CDR3 sequences, more than 3% of them found once; the top ten carry 23%. This sample comprised PBMCs, obtained on the day of the yellow fever booster vaccination. All receptors come from a young man who received the YFV17D yellow fever vaccine.

In its sample, this clonotype was seen many times. The rearrangement uses TRBV7-2 and TRBJ2-3; 7 bases line up with TRBD2. The CDR3 runs 15 residues. Germline CDR1 reads SGHTA; CDR2 reads FQGNSA. The V segment lost 5 bases and the J segment 0 bases; nucleotides outside the gene matches: 5. The DNA for the CDR3 is TGTGCCAGCAGCCGACAAGCGGGGAGCACAGATACGCAGTATTTT. Its translation: CASSRQAGSTDTQYF.

The table lists this clonotype with a few counts. V usage is TRBV27 and J usage is TRBJ1-1; the match to TRBD1 covers 8 bases. The germline CDR1 and CDR2 sequences are MNHEY and SMNVEV (reference sequence). The V gene end was trimmed by 4 bases and the J gene end by 4 bases; junction bases not matched to a gene: 11. CDR3 length equals 16 residues. In DNA form, the CDR3 reads TGTGCCAGCAGTTCCGTGGACAGGGCGTTGGGCACTGAAGCTTTCTTT. Its translation: CASSSVDRALGTEAFF.

This clonotype was seen ten or more times. The V gene is TRBV12-3 or TRBV12-4, the J gene TRBJ2-5; TRBD2 agrees at 11 bases. V lost 6 bases and J lost 1; bases outside the gene matches: 4. The CDR3 runs 15 residues. Written as DNA, the CDR3 is TGTGCCAGCAGACAACTAGCGGGGGCCCAAGAGACCCAGTACTTC. It codes for CASRQLAGAQETQYF.

This clonotype was seen ten or more times. V is TRBV7-2 and J is TRBJ2-1; D may be TRBD2 (5 bases). The CDR3 runs to 16 residues. Trimming pared 0 bases from V and 7 bases from J, leaving 16 bases between. The germline CDR1 and CDR2 sequences are SGHTA and FQGNSA. The DNA of the CDR3 is TGTGCCAGCAGCTTAGCGTTTCCTAGCAAGGTGAATGAGCAGTTCTTC. Translated: CASSLAFPSKVNEQFF.

The CDR3 reads CASSLETPEGEQYV. CDR3 DNA sequence: TGTGCCAGCAGCTTAGAGACACCCGAGGGAGAGCAGTACGTC. The genes are TRBV11-2 and TRBJ2-7; possible D gene TRBD2, 5 bases. This CDR3 is built from 14 residues. Trimming took 0 bases from V and 7 from J, leaving 13 bases between them. Germline CDR1 is SGHAT and CDR2 is FQNNGV.

This clonotype was detected only a few times. The CDR3 bases are TGCAGTGCTAGAACCCTACAGGGAGATATGAACACTGAAGCTTTCTTT. Amino acid sequence: CSARTLQGDMNTEAFF. The chain links TRBV20-1 to TRBJ1-1; weak D call: TRBD1 (6 bases). The CDR3 covers 16 residues. Germline CDR1 is DFQATT and CDR2 is SNEGSKA (reference sequence). With 2 bases removed from V and 0 bases from J, the gap between germline ends came to 16 bases.

This clonotype showed up many times. The V and J genes are TRBV7-6 and TRBJ2-1, with D perhaps TRBD1 or TRBD2 (5 bases each). Trimming took off 4 bases at V and 6 bases at J, with 16 bases between the two ends. The CDR3 has 15 residues. In germline, CDR1 is SGHVS, CDR2 FNYEAQ. The DNA for the CDR3 is TGTGCCAGCAGCTCACCAGGGTCGGGGAGCAATGAGCAGTTCTTC. Amino acid sequence: CASSSPGSGSNEQFF.

This chain links TRBV20-1 with TRBJ1-6; D is unresolved. V was clipped by 5 bases and J by 7 bases, with 9 bases between them. The CDR3 is made up of 12 amino acids. Germline CDR1 DFQATT, CDR2 SNEGSKA (reference sequence). CDR3 region: CSAPLGNSPLHF. As DNA, the CDR3 is TGCAGTGCTCCCTTAGGGAATTCACCCCTCCACTTT.

This clonotype showed up just a few times. As DNA, the CDR3 is TGCGCCAGCAGCAGGGGCTACACAGATACGCAGTATTTT. Protein product: CASSRGYTDTQYF. The chain has TRBV5-1 and TRBJ2-3; perhaps TRBD1 as D (5 bases). The CDR3 has 13 residues. Germline V gene data show CDR1 as SGHRS and CDR2 as YFSETQ. Trimming removed 4 bases at V and 2 bases at J, with 8 bases between.

The sample holds many counts of this clonotype. The chain carries TRBV4-1 and TRBJ2-7; a weak D match, TRBD2 (6 bases). There are 17 residues in the CDR3. Per germline, CDR1 MGHRA and CDR2 YSYEKL. Between the trimmed V and J ends, which lost 4 bases and 4 bases, there was a span of 23 bases. The CDR3 region has the DNA TGCGCCAGCAGCCCAGCTTCGGGGCGGGGACTGGGGTACGAGCAGTACTTC. Translation: CASSPASGRGLGYEQYF.

V is TRBV7-9 and J is TRBJ2-5; D possibly corresponds to TRBD1 (6 bases). This CDR3 is built from 15 residues. In germline, CDR1 is SEHNR, CDR2 FQNEAQ (reference sequence). The V and J ends lost 0 bases and 5 bases respectively, with 13 bases between them. The CDR3 protein is CASSLAIRTEETQYF. The CDR3 DNA reads as TGTGCCAGCAGCTTAGCTATCCGGACAGAGGAGACCCAGTACTTC. Full variable domain (rest looked up from reference TRBV7-9 and TRBJ2-5): DTGVSQNPRHKITKRGQNVTFRCDPISEHNRLYWYRQTLGQGPEFLTYFQNEAQLEKSRLLSDRFSAERPKGSFSTLEIQRTEQGDSAMYLCASSLAIRTEETQYFGPGTRLLVL.

V and J are TRBV6-1 and TRBJ2-3; TRBD2 matches 10 bases. The trim removed 1 base at V and 3 bases at J, leaving 1 base unmatched. This CDR3 is 15 amino acids long. Per the germline V gene, CDR1 is MNHNS and CDR2 is SASEGT. CDR3 in DNA: TGTGCCAGCAGTGAAGAGCGGGGGGGGACAGATACGCAGTATTTT. It specifies CASSEERGGTDTQYF.

CDR3 DNA: TGTGCCAGCAGTGAAAAGGCTAAGGGTTTGGGACGGCAGTTCTTC. It translates to CASSEKAKGLGRQFF. The V call is TRBV6-1, the J call TRBJ2-1, with D perhaps being TRBD1 or TRBD2 (5 bases each). The CDR3 is 15 amino acids. The germline V and J ends were trimmed by 2 bases and 12 bases, with 20 bases remaining between them. The V gene's germline CDR1 is MNHNS and CDR2 SASEGT.

This clonotype occurred many times. The CDR3 DNA reads TGTGCCAGCAGAAACAGGGGCTCCGTTAGCAATCAGCCCCAGCATTTT. This translates into CASRNRGSVSNQPQHF. The chain carries TRBV6-2 or TRBV6-3 and TRBJ1-5; 7 bases map to TRBD1. J was trimmed by 0 bases and V by 6 bases; bases with no gene match: 8. CDR3 length: 16 residues. Germline CDR1 and CDR2: MNHEY and SVGEGT.

This clonotype was counted many times. V and J are TRBV18 and TRBJ1-2; 8 nucleotides line up with TRBD1. This CDR3 has 14 residues. Germline V gene lookup returns CDR1 KGHSH and CDR2 LQKENI. The ends lost 3 bases at V and 8 bases at J; junction bases unmatched: 8. CDR3 loop: CASSPNGQGGGYTF. The CDR3 nucleotides read TGTGCCAGCTCACCTAATGGACAGGGTGGAGGCTACACCTTC.

This clonotype appeared many times. The CDR3 loop reads CASSLAGATDTQYF. The CDR3 region has the DNA TGTGCCAGCAGCTTAGCGGGGGCGACAGATACGCAGTATTTT. The V gene is TRBV13, the J gene TRBJ2-3, with D tentatively TRBD1 or TRBD2 (6 bases each). This CDR3 is 14 amino acids long. Trimming took 1 base from V and 3 from J, leaving 8 bases between them. Germline CDR1 reads PRHDT; CDR2 reads FYEKMQ (reference sequence). Variable domain in full (rest from reference TRBV13 and TRBJ2-3): AAGVIQSPRHLIKEKRETATLKCYPIPRHDTVYWYQQGPGQDPQFLISFYEKMQSDKGSIPDRFSAQQFSDYHSELNMSSLELGDSALYFCASSLAGATDTQYFGPGTRLTVL.

This clonotype was counted many times. The CDR3 sequence is CASSVGAGEQYF. Here the CDR3 DNA reads TGTGCCAGCAGCGTAGGGGCAGGGGAGCAGTACTTC. The J gene is TRBJ2-7, the V gene TRBV9; TRBD1 is a possible D gene (5 bases). V was cut by 0 bases and J by 7 bases, with 8 bases left in between. The CDR3 is made up of 12 amino acids. Germline V gives CDR1 SGDLS, CDR2 YYNGEE.

This clonotype was seen repeatedly, ten times or more. V usage is TRBV6-1 and J usage is TRBJ1-2; maybe TRBD1 (6 bases). V was pared by 3 bases and J by 7 bases, with 9 bases between. Germline V gene lookup returns CDR1 MNHNS and CDR2 SASEGT. The CDR3 runs 12 residues. CDR3 DNA: TGTGCCAGCAGTGAGGGGGCTCCTGGCTACACCTTC. This codes for CASSEGAPGYTF.